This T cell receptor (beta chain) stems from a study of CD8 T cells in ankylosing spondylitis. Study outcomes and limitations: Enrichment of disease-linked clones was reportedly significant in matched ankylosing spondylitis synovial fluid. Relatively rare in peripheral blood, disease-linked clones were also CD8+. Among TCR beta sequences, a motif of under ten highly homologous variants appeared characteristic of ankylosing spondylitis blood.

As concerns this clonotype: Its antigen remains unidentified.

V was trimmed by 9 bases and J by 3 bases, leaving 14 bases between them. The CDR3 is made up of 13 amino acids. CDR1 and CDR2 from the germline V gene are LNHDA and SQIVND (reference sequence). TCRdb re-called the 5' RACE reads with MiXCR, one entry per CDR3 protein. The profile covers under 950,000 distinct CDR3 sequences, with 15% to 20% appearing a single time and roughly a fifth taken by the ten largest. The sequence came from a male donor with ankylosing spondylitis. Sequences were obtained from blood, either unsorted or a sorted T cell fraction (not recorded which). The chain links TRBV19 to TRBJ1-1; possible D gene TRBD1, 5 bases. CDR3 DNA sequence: TGTGCCAGCGCAGGGAGAAAGGACACTGAAGCTTTCTTT. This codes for CASAGRKDTEAFF.